The rows below give T cell receptor beta chains drawn from one sample of a study of T cell clones after liver transplantation. Using immunoSEQ multiplex PCR, the repertoire was profiled, and TCRdb retains in-frame clones only, with some absent. The sample carries some 80,000 clones, roughly 80% recorded once. The source was CD4+ T cells from blood, collected less than 50 months after liver transplant. The receptors were sampled from a human patient who received a liver transplant. The graft donor may be the source of some T cells. The CDR3 runs from the conserved cysteine through the conserved F or W. The D gene is left open where the match is weak. A row's size may be missing; if present it is once, few, many or a size class.

TRBJ2-1,-,TRBV11-3,TRBD1,CASRQGGSYNEQFF,TGTGCCAGCAGACAGGGGGGCTCCTACAATGAGCAGTTCTTC
TRBJ2-2,-,TRBV5-1,TRBD1,CASSFQPGQSNTGELFF,TGCGCCAGCAGCTTTCAACCGGGACAGTCGAACACCGGGGAGCTGTTTTTT
TRBJ1-6,few,TRBV7-9,-,CASGTGTYNSPLHF,TGTGCCAGCGGTACAGGGACCTATAATTCACCCCTCCACTTT
TRBJ2-7,-,TRBV5-4,-,CASSPAAGSYEQYF,TGTGCCAGCAGCCCGGCGGCAGGGTCCTACGAGCAGTACTTC
TRBJ1-4,-,TRBV20-1,-,CSARVDKLFF,TGCAGTGCTCGGGTGGATAAACTGTTTTTT
TRBJ1-4,-,TRBV6-6,TRBD1,CASTQRLGQGGEKLFF,TGTGCCAGCACTCAGCGCCTCGGACAGGGTGGGGAAAAACTGTTTTTT
TRBJ2-6,-,TRBV28,-,CASSLLTGPGANVLTF,TGTGCCAGCAGTTTGCTTACAGGGCCTGGGGCCAACGTCCTGACTTTC
TRBJ2-7,-,TRBV30,-,CAWSLGLEPYEQYF,TGTGCCTGGAGCCTCGGTTTAGAACCCTACGAGCAGTACTTC
TRBJ1-5,-,TRBV19,-,CASSIGPQGQPQHF,TGTGCCAGTAGTATAGGCCCCCAGGGGCAGCCCCAGCATTTT
TRBJ1-4,-,TRBV23-1,TRBD1,CASSQMTGFKGCREKLFF,TGCGCCAGCAGTCAAATGACAGGGTTTAAGGGGTGCCGTGAAAAACTGTTTTTT
TRBJ2-5,-,TRBV6-1,-,CASSGGLLETQYF,TGTGCCAGCAGCGGAGGACTATTAGAGACCCAGTACTTC
TRBJ1-2,-,TRBV15,-,CATSEDTYGYTF,TGTGCCACCAGCGAGGATACCTATGGCTACACCTTC
TRBJ2-5,few,TRBV7-2,TRBD2,CASSLVGGGGSQYF,TGTGCCAGCAGCCTAGTAGGCGGCGGGGGGTCCCAGTACTTC
TRBJ1-2,-,TRBV7-2,TRBD1,CASSLKPGQGNYGYTF,TGTGCCAGCAGCTTAAAACCAGGACAGGGTAACTATGGCTACACCTTC
TRBJ1-5,once,TRBV4-3,-,CASSQDSRPNQPQHF,TGCGCCAGCAGCCAAGATAGCAGGCCGAATCAGCCCCAGCATTTT
TRBJ2-6,-,TRBV7-6,-,CASSRGLATLSGANVLTF,TGTGCCAGCTCCCGGGGCCTCGCCACCCTCTCTGGGGCCAACGTCCTGACTTTC